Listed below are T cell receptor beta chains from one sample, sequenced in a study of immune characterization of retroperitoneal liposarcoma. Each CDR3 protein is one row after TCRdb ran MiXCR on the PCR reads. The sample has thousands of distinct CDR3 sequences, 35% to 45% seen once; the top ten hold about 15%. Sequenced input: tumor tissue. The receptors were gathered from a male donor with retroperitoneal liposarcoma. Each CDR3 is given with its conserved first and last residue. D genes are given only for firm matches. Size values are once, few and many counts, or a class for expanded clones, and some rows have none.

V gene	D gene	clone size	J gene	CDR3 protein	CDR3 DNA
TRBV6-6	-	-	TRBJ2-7	CASSYTGNYEQYF	TGTGCCAGCAGTTACACAGGGAACTACGAGCAGTACTTC
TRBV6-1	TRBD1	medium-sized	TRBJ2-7	CASQRGQSYEQYF	TGTGCCAGCCAACGGGGACAGTCCTACGAGCAGTACTTC
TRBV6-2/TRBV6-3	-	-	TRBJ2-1	CASSQGRTQFF	TGTGCCAGCAGCCAAGGACGGACCCAGTTCTTC
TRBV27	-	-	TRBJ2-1	CASSFSSSYEQFF	TGTGCCAGCAGTTTCTCCAGCTCCTACGAGCAGTTCTTC
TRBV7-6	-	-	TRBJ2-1	CASSLSLRQGVYNEQFF	TGTGCCAGCAGTTTATCTCTCAGGCAGGGTGTGTACAATGAGCAGTTCTTC
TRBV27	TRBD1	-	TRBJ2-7	CASSWTGRGEQYF	TGTGCCAGCAGTTGGACAGGCCGGGGCGAGCAGTACTTC
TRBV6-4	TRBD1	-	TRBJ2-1	CASSDTGTGDPYNEQFF	TGTGCCAGCAGTGATACCGGGACAGGGGATCCCTACAATGAGCAGTTCTTC
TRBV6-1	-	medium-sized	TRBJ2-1	CASSEGSGAQETQFF	TGTGCCAGCAGTGAAGGGTCAGGGGCCCAAGAGACCCAGTTCTTC
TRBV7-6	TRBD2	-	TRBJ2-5	CASSFVAGGFEETQYF	TGTGCCAGCAGCTTCGTAGCGGGAGGGTTCGAAGAGACCCAGTACTTC
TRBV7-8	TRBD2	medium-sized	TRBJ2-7	CASRMYTSGRIYEQYF	TGTGCCAGCAGGATGTACACTAGCGGGAGAATCTACGAGCAGTACTTC